This is a list of T cell receptor beta chains from one sample in a study of control samples from healthy donors and cancer patients. Repertoires were generated with immunoSEQ multiplex PCR, while TCRdb's copy carries only in-frame clones and drops some. The sample carries about 130,000 clones, around 94% recorded once. The material sequenced was PBMCs. The receptors were gathered from a man between 60 and 75 years old with colorectal cancer. Each CDR3 is given with its conserved first and last residue. D genes are given only for firm matches. Only part of the rows carry a size: once, few, many, or a class if the clone is expanded.

CDR3 DNA: TGCGCCAGCACCCCCGGTACAGGGGAAGGTGAGCAGTTCTTC
CDR3 protein: CASTPGTGEGEQFF
J gene: TRBJ2-1
V gene: TRBV5-1
D gene: TRBD1
clone size: NA

CDR3 DNA: TGTGCCAGCAGCTCGGGACAGGGTACCACAGATACGCAGTATTTT
CDR3 protein: CASSSGQGTTDTQYF
J gene: TRBJ2-3
V gene: TRBV11-3
D gene: TRBD1
clone size: NA

CDR3 DNA: TGTGCCAGCTCACCACCGACGGGGGGCGGTGGTGGCTACACCTTC
CDR3 protein: CASSPPTGGGGGYTF
J gene: TRBJ1-2
V gene: TRBV18
D gene: NA
clone size: NA

CDR3 DNA: TGTGCCAGCAGCAGGGGGGGGAGTTCTGGAAACACCATATATTTT
CDR3 protein: CASSRGGSSGNTIYF
J gene: TRBJ1-3
V gene: TRBV5-8
D gene: NA
clone size: NA

CDR3 DNA: TGTGCCAGCAGTCGGGACAGTAGCTCCTACAATGAGCAGTTCTTC
CDR3 protein: CASSRDSSSYNEQFF
J gene: TRBJ2-1
V gene: TRBV6-5
D gene: TRBD1
clone size: NA

CDR3 DNA: TGTGCCAGCAGCCAACAGACTAGCGGGGTAGGGGAGACCCAGTACTTC
CDR3 protein: CASSQQTSGVGETQYF
J gene: TRBJ2-5
V gene: TRBV4-2
D gene: TRBD2
clone size: few

CDR3 DNA: TGTGCCAGCAGCTTAGCGAGGGGGGGGGAGACTGAAGCTTTCTTT
CDR3 protein: CASSLARGGETEAFF
J gene: TRBJ1-1
V gene: TRBV7-2
D gene: NA
clone size: NA

CDR3 DNA: TGTGCCAGCAGCCAAGATCAGGAAAACACTGAAGCTTTCTTT
CDR3 protein: CASSQDQENTEAFF
J gene: TRBJ1-1
V gene: TRBV3-1/TRBV3-2
D gene: NA
clone size: NA

CDR3 DNA: TGTGCCAGCAGTGATGTGGGGTCTGAAGCTTTCTTT
CDR3 protein: CASSDVGSEAFF
J gene: TRBJ1-1
V gene: TRBV25-1
D gene: NA
clone size: NA

CDR3 DNA: TGTGCCAGCAGCTTAGGGAGAGGGGAGGGGTACGAGCAGTACTTC
CDR3 protein: CASSLGRGEGYEQYF
J gene: TRBJ2-7
V gene: TRBV11-2
D gene: TRBD2
clone size: NA

CDR3 DNA: TGTGCCAGTATATCCCCCCTACGAGGGGATGGCTACACCTTC
CDR3 protein: CASISPLRGDGYTF
J gene: TRBJ1-2
V gene: TRBV19
D gene: NA
clone size: NA

CDR3 DNA: TGTGCCAGCACTATGAGGGGTCATTCCTACGAGCAGTACTTC
CDR3 protein: CASTMRGHSYEQYF
J gene: TRBJ2-7
V gene: TRBV6-6
D gene: NA
clone size: NA

CDR3 DNA: TGTGCCATCAGGGATTTGGGTCAGCCTCAGCATTTT
CDR3 protein: CAIRDLGQPQHF
J gene: TRBJ1-5
V gene: TRBV10-3
D gene: NA
clone size: NA

CDR3 DNA: TGTGCCAGCAGCAGAGACGACCGACCGCCTTATAGCAATCAGCCCCAGCATTTT
CDR3 protein: CASSRDDRPPYSNQPQHF
J gene: TRBJ1-5
V gene: TRBV21-1
D gene: NA
clone size: NA

CDR3 DNA: TGTGCCAGCTCACCAGCCGGGAGAGGGACTGAAGCTTTCTTT
CDR3 protein: CASSPAGRGTEAFF
J gene: TRBJ1-1
V gene: TRBV18
D gene: NA
clone size: NA

CDR3 DNA: TGTGCCAGCAGTCAGGGACCGAGCGGTCAGCCCCAGCATTTT
CDR3 protein: CASSQGPSGQPQHF
J gene: TRBJ1-5
V gene: TRBV6-4
D gene: NA
clone size: NA

CDR3 DNA: TGTGCCAGCAGTCCACGACAGGGGCTGAATGGCTACACCTTC
CDR3 protein: CASSPRQGLNGYTF
J gene: TRBJ1-2
V gene: TRBV6-2/TRBV6-3
D gene: TRBD1
clone size: NA

CDR3 DNA: TGCGCCAGCAGCCAAGTCCTACAGGTCTACGAGCAGTACTTC
CDR3 protein: CASSQVLQVYEQYF
J gene: TRBJ2-7
V gene: TRBV4-1
D gene: NA
clone size: NA

CDR3 DNA: TGTGCCAGCAGCCAAGAATGGCGGGGTGTCGGAGAGACCCAGTACTTC
CDR3 protein: CASSQEWRGVGETQYF
J gene: TRBJ2-5
V gene: TRBV14
D gene: NA
clone size: NA

CDR3 DNA: TGTGCCTGGAGTGTATGGGGCGCGGTGCGGGAGACCCAGTACTTC
CDR3 protein: CAWSVWGAVRETQYF
J gene: TRBJ2-5
V gene: TRBV30
D gene: NA
clone size: NA

CDR3 DNA: TGCAGCGTCGCGACAGGGGATGAAAAACTGTTTTTT
CDR3 protein: CSVATGDEKLFF
J gene: TRBJ1-4
V gene: TRBV29-1
D gene: TRBD1
clone size: NA

CDR3 DNA: TGTGCCAGCAGTTACTCCGGGTCTTCCTACGAGCAGTACTTC
CDR3 protein: CASSYSGSSYEQYF
J gene: TRBJ2-7
V gene: TRBV6-6
D gene: NA
clone size: NA

CDR3 DNA: TGTGCCAGTAGAGTATATTCCGGCGGGGGTAACTATGGCTACACCTTC
CDR3 protein: CASRVYSGGGNYGYTF
J gene: TRBJ1-2
V gene: TRBV19
D gene: NA
clone size: NA

CDR3 DNA: TGTGCCAGTAGTCCTACTAGCGGGGACTCCTACGAGCAGTACTTC
CDR3 protein: CASSPTSGDSYEQYF
J gene: TRBJ2-7
V gene: TRBV19
D gene: TRBD2
clone size: NA

CDR3 DNA: TGTGCTAGTGGTGCGGGAGGTCCGGGACAGGGCGCTAACTATGGCTACACCTTC
CDR3 protein: CASGAGGPGQGANYGYTF
J gene: TRBJ1-2
V gene: TRBV12-5
D gene: TRBD1
clone size: NA

CDR3 DNA: TGTGCCAGCAGTTACTCAAGAGGGGGCCAAGAGACCCAGTACTTC
CDR3 protein: CASSYSRGGQETQYF
J gene: TRBJ2-5
V gene: TRBV6-5
D gene: NA
clone size: once

CDR3 DNA: TGTGCCAGCAGCCGACCGGGACAGGGTCAGACTGACTTC
CDR3 protein: CASSRPGQGQTDF
J gene: TRBJ1-2
V gene: TRBV7-2
D gene: TRBD1
clone size: NA

CDR3 DNA: TGTGCCAGCAGCCCCGGGCGTCTACTAGCCAAAAACATTCAGTACTTC
CDR3 protein: CASSPGRLLAKNIQYF
J gene: TRBJ2-4
V gene: TRBV7-2
D gene: NA
clone size: NA

CDR3 DNA: TGCGCCAGCAGCCCCCCGACAGGGACCTATGGCTACACCTTC
CDR3 protein: CASSPPTGTYGYTF
J gene: TRBJ1-2
V gene: TRBV5-1
D gene: TRBD1
clone size: NA

CDR3 DNA: TGTGCCAGCTCACCACGGGCGACAGGGGGCACAGATACGCAGTATTTT
CDR3 protein: CASSPRATGGTDTQYF
J gene: TRBJ2-3
V gene: TRBV18
D gene: TRBD1
clone size: NA

CDR3 DNA: TGCGCCAGCAGCTTGGAGACAGGGTACAATGAGCAGTTCTTC
CDR3 protein: CASSLETGYNEQFF
J gene: TRBJ2-1
V gene: TRBV5-1
D gene: TRBD1
clone size: once